Listed here is a single T cell receptor (beta chain). These data come from a study of glioma-infiltrating T cells. V was cut by 4 bases and J by 2 bases, with 13 bases left in between. The germline gives CDR1 MNHNY, CDR2 SVGAGI (reference sequence). The CDR3 is made up of 15 amino acids. The iRepertoire nested amplicon-rescue multiplex PCR amplified TCR alpha and beta CDR3s from RNA. One entry per CDR3 protein, called by TCRdb with MiXCR from the multiplex PCR reads. The sample has approximately 110,000 distinct CDR3 sequences, roughly 20% seen once. The sequencing input was glioma tissue, nonneoplastic brain tissue, or PBMCs (not recorded which). The origin of this receptor is a human donor with low-grade glioma or glioblastoma, undergoing nonglioma brain surgery, or in good health (not recorded which). This chain joins TRBV6-6 and TRBJ2-3; a weak D match, TRBD2 (6 bases). CDR3 protein: CASSSKGRPTDTQYF. For the CDR3, the DNA is TGTGCCAGCAGTTCTAAAGGGAGGCCCACAGATACGCAGTATTTT.